This entry concerns a single T cell receptor beta chain. Its antigen is undetermined. This CDR3 region has 15 residues. CDR1 is SGHRS, CDR2 YFSETQ, per germline. Trimming removed 4 bases from V and 0 bases from J; junction bases left unmatched: 5. These data belong to a study of cytomegalovirus exposure and HLA in healthy donors. Study-wide background: Unique TCR beta sequences numbering about 100 million came from around 180 million T cells in an earlier analysis. Overall study findings and caveats: The records held CMV serostatus as the only immune exposure information. A later analysis by the authors found several of the most significant clusters apparently linked to common viral pathogens. For TCR beta chains, V- and J-gene trimming was later linked to a missense DCLRE1C variant.

13 Jbeta primers and 60 Vbeta primers were used for the PCR. Assay used: immunoSEQ multiplex PCR; TCRdb lists only in-frame clones, some missing. The profile shows some 83,000 clones, under 80% of them singletons. The sequence was obtained from a man aged 55 to 70 in good health and CMV-seronegative. The chain recombines TRBV5-1 with TRBJ2-7; TRBD1 matches 9 bases. Sequencing was performed on PBMCs. The CDR3 is CASSTWTGVSYEQYF. CDR3 in DNA: TGCGCCAGCAGCACGTGGACAGGGGTCTCCTACGAGCAGTACTTC. Full variable domain (remainder filled in from reference TRBV5-1 and TRBJ2-7): KAGVTQTPRYLIKTRGQQVTLSCSPISGHRSVSWYQQTPGQGLQFLFEYFSETQRNKGNFPGRFSGRQFSNSRSEMNVSTLELGDSALYLCASSTWTGVSYEQYFGPGTRLTVT.